Given below is one T cell receptor beta chain in context. This clonotype was seen repeatedly, ten times or more. What this receptor recognizes is not known. It has no much larger one-base neighbor in the sample; base qualities were not kept. This sample is part of a study of human T cells and chemical hapten exposure (dated by TCRdb to the early 2020s). General notes on the study: For sensitization, 2% DPC in acetone was applied to an approximately 2 cm by approximately 2 cm area of upper inner arm skin. Patients additionally received weekly therapeutic DPC doses to the scalp throughout the approximately 25-week study period. Patch testing was done on the upper back using Finn chambers containing 0.01% DPC, and results were scored after 6 days according to International Contact Dermatitis Research Group standards. The mostly female patient cohort included alopecia areata with under or over 50% scalp involvement, alopecia totalis and alopecia universalis. Libraries were combined into a pool for sequencing, and differences in TCR yield between samples came mainly from small differences in library volumes within the pool. In alopecia patients, the study followed how the peripheral blood TCR repertoire changed in vivo over primary and secondary sensitization to diphenylcyclopropenone (DPC), a hapten. Patient blood was sampled pre-sensitization (week 0) and at 2, 6 and about 24 weeks after DPC sensitization. Blood for TCR sequencing was provided by twenty-nine alopecia patients at one to four time points (pre-sensitization, 2, 6 and 24 weeks). Beyond this particular receptor, the publication reports: Because every patient had alopecia, a presumed autoimmune disease, the patients' immune response might differ from that of healthy individuals. The number of TCRs above 1 in 1000 frequency did not change with DPC sensitization; there was no evidence of global repertoire structure alterations. Expanded TCRs formed significantly more large CDR3 similarity clusters than pre-sensitization or healthy control sets, consistent with antigen-driven responses. Patch test score correlated positively with the number of PT1 expanded TCRs, reaching significance at thresholds 8, 16 and 32 but not at 4. After repeated subsampling, changes were observed in the strength of the expansion versus patch-test correlation and in the threshold at which the correlation became significant.

Explained via the paper, the time point label denotes: patch test 1, 2 weeks after DPC sensitization. This specimen's treatment or condition label, interpreted: therapeutic diphenylcyclopropenone sensitization with weekly scalp DPC. Blood at each patch-test visit was drawn before the patch test was applied. To be eligible, patients had to be aged 18 to 70, diagnosed with alopecia and judged suitable for DPC therapy, while pregnant patients were excluded. Total RNA was extracted from unfractionated whole blood collected in Tempus Blood RNA tubes. The protocol used for the library was RACE. TCRdb lists the instrument as NextSeq 500. During library preparation, unique molecular identifiers were attached to individual cDNA molecules so that TCRs could be counted in a quantitative, reproducible way. Each blood RNA sample was used to sequence both TCR alpha and TCR beta chains. As for how the authors treated the data: The median number of TCRs per sample was over 95,000, ranging from about 20,000 to 690,600. The Decombinator software suite was used to annotate the V, J and CDR3 of the TCR reads. Every sample was subsampled to the same number of TCRs (28,000) for the PS versus PT1 abundance plots. Expanded TCRs were defined as absent before sensitization and observed at least eight times at the 2-week time point. Clones were called with MiXCR by TCRdb after fastp trimmed the public reads at Q25, and only in-frame beta chains were retained. Rows are unified per CDR3 protein, each entry keeping the most common DNA and genes. Here the V and J calls rest on TCRdb's processing, not on the authors' analysis. The sample table contains approximately 73,000 distinct CDR3 sequences; only one count was recorded for about a tenth of them. About 1.4% of the sample belongs to the ten largest clones.

Inclusive of the bounding cysteine and phenylalanine, the CDR3 is 11 residues long. Kept here is only the CDR3 DNA, which spans 33 bases and is read in frame from base 1. The chain couples TRBV21-1 to TRBJ2-1; the table's D call of TRBD1 was not tested on the DNA. TRBV21-1 corresponds to a pseudogene. The sample here was whole blood, taken in connection with sensitization to the hapten diphenylcyclopropenone (DPC). This sequence was found in a woman in her fifties or sixties with alopecia areata. Some clones in this sample may be carry-over from other donors' samples. The nucleotides read TGTGCCAGCAGCAAAAGGCAGGGACCCTACTTC. It codes for CASSKRQGPYF.